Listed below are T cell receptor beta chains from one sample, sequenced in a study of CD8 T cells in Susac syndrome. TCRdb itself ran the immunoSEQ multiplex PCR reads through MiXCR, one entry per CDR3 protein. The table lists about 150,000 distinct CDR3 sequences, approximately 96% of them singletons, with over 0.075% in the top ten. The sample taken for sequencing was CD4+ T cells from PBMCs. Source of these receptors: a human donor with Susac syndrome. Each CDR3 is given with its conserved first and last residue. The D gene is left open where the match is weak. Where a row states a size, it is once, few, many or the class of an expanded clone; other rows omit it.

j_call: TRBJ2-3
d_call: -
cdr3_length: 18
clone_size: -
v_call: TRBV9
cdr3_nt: TGTGCCAGCAGCGTAGAGTCTGGGGGCGCCACATTCACAGATACGCAGTATTTT
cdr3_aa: CASSVESGGATFTDTQYF

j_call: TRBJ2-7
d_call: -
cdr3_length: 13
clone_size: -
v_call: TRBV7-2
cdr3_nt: TGTGCCAGCAGCGGGTGGACCTCCTACGAGCAGTACTTC
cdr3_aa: CASSGWTSYEQYF

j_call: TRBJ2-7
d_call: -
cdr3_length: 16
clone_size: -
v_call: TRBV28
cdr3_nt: TGTGCCAGCAGTTGGGTGGAGGGGGCGGGCTCCTACGAGCAGTACTTC
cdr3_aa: CASSWVEGAGSYEQYF

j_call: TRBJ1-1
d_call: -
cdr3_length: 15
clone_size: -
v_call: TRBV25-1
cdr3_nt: TGTGCCAGCAGTGAATCTGTGGTTGTCGGGACTGAAGCTTTCTTT
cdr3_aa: CASSESVVVGTEAFF

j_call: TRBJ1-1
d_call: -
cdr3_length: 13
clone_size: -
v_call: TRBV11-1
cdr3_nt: TGTGCCAGCAGCCACTGGACGGAAGCAGAAGCTTTCTTT
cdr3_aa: CASSHWTEAEAFF

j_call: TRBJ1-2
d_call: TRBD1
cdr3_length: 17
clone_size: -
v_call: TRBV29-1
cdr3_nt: TGCAGCGTTCGCCGACTTTTAGGGACAGGTGACAACTATGGCTACACCTTC
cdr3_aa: CSVRRLLGTGDNYGYTF

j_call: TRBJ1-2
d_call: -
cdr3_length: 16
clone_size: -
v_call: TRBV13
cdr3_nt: TGTGCCAGCAGCTCTTTGGAAGGGGGAGGCGTTAATGGCTACACCTTC
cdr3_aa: CASSSLEGGGVNGYTF

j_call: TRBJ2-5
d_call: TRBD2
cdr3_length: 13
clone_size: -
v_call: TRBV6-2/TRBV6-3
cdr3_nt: TGTGCCAGCAGACCGACTAGCCGGGAGACCCAGTACTTC
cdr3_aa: CASRPTSRETQYF

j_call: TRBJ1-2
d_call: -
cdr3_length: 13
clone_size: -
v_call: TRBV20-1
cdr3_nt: TGCAGTGCTAGAGATACCTCAAACTATGGCTACACCTTC
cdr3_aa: CSARDTSNYGYTF

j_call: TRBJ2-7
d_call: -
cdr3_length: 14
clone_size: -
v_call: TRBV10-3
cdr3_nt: TGTGCCATCAGTGAGTCACTCGAACAGGGTTCTCCGCACTTC
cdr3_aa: CAISESLEQGSPHF

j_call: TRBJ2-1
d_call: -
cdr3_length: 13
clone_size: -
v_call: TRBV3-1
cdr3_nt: TGTGCCAGCAGCCAGGGGACCCGCAATGAGCAGTTCTTC
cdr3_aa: CASSQGTRNEQFF

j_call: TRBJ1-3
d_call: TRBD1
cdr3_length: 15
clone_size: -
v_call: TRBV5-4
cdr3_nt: TGTGCCAGCAGCCGGACAGGGTCGACTGGAAACACCATATATTTT
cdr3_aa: CASSRTGSTGNTIYF

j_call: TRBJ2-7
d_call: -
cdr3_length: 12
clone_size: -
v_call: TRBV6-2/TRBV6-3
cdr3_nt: TGTGCCAGCAGTCGCTTTACCTACGAGCAGTACTTC
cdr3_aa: CASSRFTYEQYF

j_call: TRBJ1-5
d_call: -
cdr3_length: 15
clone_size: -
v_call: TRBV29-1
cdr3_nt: TGCAGCGTTGGGGAGGGAGTTGTGGGCAATCAGCCCCAGCATTTT
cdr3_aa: CSVGEGVVGNQPQHF

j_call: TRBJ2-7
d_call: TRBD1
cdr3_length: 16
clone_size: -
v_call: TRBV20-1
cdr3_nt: TGCAGTGCTAGGGGTTCCGGACAGGGGAGCACCTACGAGCAGTACTTC
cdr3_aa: CSARGSGQGSTYEQYF

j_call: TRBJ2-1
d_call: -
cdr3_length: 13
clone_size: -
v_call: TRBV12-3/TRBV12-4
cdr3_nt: TGTGCCAGCAGTTTCCCAGCGGGCAATGAGCAGTTCTTC
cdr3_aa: CASSFPAGNEQFF

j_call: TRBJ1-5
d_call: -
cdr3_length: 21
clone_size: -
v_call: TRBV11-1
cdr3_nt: TGTGCCAGCAGCTCCCAGGTAGTGCGGGGAACGGATGATTGGCGCAGTCAGCCCCAGCATTTT
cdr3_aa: CASSSQVVRGTDDWRSQPQHF

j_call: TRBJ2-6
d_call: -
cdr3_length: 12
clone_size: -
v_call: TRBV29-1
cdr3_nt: TGCAGCGTTGGTTTTGGGGCCAACGTCCTGACTTTC
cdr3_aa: CSVGFGANVLTF

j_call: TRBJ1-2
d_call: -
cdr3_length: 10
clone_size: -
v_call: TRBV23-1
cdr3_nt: TGCGCCAGCAGTTGCGGGAGCTACACCTTC
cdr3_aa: CASSCGSYTF

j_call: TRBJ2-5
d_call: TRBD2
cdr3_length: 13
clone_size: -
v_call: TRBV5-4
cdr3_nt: TGTGCCACTCCTTCGGGGGGGCGAGAGACCCAGTACTTC
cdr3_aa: CATPSGGRETQYF

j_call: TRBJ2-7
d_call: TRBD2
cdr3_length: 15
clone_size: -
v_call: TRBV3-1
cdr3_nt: TGTGCCAGCAGCCAACCCGCTAGCGGGACCTACGAGCAGTACTTC
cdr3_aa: CASSQPASGTYEQYF

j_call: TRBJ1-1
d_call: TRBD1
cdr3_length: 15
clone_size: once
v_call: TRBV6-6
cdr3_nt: TGTGCCAGCAGTCGCCTCGGGACAGGGTTCACTGAAGCTTTCTTT
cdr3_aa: CASSRLGTGFTEAFF

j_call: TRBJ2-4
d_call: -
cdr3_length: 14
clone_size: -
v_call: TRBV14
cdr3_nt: TGTGCCAGCAGCCAAGACAGGGGGGGAAACATTCAGTACTTC
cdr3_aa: CASSQDRGGNIQYF

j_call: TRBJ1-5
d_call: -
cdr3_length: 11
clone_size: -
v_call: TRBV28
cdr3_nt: TGTGCCAGCAGCACCGGGGGGCCCCAGCATTTT
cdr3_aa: CASSTGGPQHF

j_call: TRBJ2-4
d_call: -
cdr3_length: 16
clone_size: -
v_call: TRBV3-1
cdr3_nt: TGTGCCAGCAGCCAAGATGTGGGGTCTCCCAGGAACATTCAGTACTTC
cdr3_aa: CASSQDVGSPRNIQYF

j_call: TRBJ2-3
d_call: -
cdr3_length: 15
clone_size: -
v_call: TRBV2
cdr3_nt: TGTGCCAGCCGCGCCGGTACACAAGTGACAGATACGCAGTATTTT
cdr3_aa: CASRAGTQVTDTQYF

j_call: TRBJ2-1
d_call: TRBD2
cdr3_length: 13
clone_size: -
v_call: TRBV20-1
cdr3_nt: TGCAGTGTGGGGCGGGGGGGCCATGGTGAGCAGTTCTTC
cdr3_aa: CSVGRGGHGEQFF

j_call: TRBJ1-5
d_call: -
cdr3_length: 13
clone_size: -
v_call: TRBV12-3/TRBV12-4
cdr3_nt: TGTGCCAGCACCCCATCCCGGCATCAGCCCCAGCATTTT
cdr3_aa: CASTPSRHQPQHF

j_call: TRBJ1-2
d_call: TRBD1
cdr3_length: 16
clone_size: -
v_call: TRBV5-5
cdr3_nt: TGTGCCAGCAGCCTATTCTCGTCCGGGACAGGGAATGGCTACACCTTC
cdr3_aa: CASSLFSSGTGNGYTF

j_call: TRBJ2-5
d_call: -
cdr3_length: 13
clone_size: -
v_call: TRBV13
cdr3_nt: TGTGCCAGCAGCTTATTGATCCAAGAGACCCAGTACTTC
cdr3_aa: CASSLLIQETQYF

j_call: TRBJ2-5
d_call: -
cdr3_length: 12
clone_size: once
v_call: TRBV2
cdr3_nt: TGTGCCAGTGGGACTTACCAAGAGACCCAGTACTTC
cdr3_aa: CASGTYQETQYF

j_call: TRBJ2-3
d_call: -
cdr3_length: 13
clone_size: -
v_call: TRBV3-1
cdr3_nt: TGTGCCAGCAGCCAGGAAATTCCAGATACGCAGTATTTT
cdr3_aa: CASSQEIPDTQYF

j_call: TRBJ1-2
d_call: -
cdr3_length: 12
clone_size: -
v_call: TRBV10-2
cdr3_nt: TGCGCCAGCACCCGGGACGACTATGGCTACACCTTC
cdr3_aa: CASTRDDYGYTF

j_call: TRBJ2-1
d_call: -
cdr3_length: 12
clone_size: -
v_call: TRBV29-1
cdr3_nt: TGCAGCGTCGAGGGACTGCCGAATGAGCAGTTCTTC
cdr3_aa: CSVEGLPNEQFF

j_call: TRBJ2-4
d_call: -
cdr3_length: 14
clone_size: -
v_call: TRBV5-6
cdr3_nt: TGTGCCAGCAGCCTCGGGCAGGGTCAAGACATTCAGTACTTC
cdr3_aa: CASSLGQGQDIQYF

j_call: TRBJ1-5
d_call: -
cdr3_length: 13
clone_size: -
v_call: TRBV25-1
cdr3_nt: TGTGCCAGCAGTGGCCCACCGGGGCAGCCCCAGCATTTT
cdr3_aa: CASSGPPGQPQHF

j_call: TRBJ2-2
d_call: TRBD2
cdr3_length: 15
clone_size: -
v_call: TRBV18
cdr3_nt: TGTGCCAGCTCACCATCCAGCGGGAAAACCGGGGAGCTGTTTTTT
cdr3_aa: CASSPSSGKTGELFF

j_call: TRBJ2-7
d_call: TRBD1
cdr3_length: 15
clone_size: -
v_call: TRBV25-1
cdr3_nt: TGTGCCAGCAGTGAATCCGGGACAGGAGACTACGAGCAGTACTTC
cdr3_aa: CASSESGTGDYEQYF

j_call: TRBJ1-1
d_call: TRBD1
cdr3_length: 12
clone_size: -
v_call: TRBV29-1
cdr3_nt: TGCAGCGTTGACAACCGGGCGACAGGGGCTTTCTTT
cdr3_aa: CSVDNRATGAFF

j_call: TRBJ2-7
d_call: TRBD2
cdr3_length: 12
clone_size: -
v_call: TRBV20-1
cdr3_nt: TGCAGTGTTCGGCGGGAGGTAAACGAGCAGTACTTC
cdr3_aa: CSVRREVNEQYF

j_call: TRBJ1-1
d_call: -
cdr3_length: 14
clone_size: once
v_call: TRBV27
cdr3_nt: TGTGCCAGCAGTTTAGACCTGAAAGGCTCTGAAGCTTTCTTT
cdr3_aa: CASSLDLKGSEAFF

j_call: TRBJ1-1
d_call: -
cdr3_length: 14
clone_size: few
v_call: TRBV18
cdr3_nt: TGTGCCAGCTCACCCGACAGCATGAACACTGAAGCTTTCTTT
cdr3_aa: CASSPDSMNTEAFF

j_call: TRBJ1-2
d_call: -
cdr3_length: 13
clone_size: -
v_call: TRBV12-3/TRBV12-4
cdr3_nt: TGTGCCACTACTCCCCCTAACAGGGTATTCTACACCTTC
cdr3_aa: CATTPPNRVFYTF

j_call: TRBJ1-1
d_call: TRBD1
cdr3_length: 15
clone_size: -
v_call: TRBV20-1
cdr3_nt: TGCAGTGCTAGAGATGCTCACAGGGGCAGCACTGAAGCTTTCTTT
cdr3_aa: CSARDAHRGSTEAFF

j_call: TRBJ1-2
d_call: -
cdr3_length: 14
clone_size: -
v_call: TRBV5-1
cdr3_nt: TGCGCCAGCAGCTTTGGGGGACCGAACTATGGCTACACCTTC
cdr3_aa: CASSFGGPNYGYTF

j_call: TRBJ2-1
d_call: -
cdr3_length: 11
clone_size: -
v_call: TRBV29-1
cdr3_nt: TGCAGCGTTGAAGTCGCGGTTGAGCAGTTCTTC
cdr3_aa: CSVEVAVEQFF

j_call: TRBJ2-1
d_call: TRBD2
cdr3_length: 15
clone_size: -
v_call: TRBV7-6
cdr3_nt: TGTGCCAGCAGCGCTCCCCGCGGGAGATACAATGAGCAGTTCTTC
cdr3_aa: CASSAPRGRYNEQFF

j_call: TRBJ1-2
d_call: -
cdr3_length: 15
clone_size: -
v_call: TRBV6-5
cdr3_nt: TGTGCCAGCAGTTACATGGGCAGGGAAGGCTATGGCTACACCTTC
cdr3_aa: CASSYMGREGYGYTF

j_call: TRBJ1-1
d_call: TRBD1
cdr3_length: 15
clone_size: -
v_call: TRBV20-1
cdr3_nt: TGCAGTGCTACAGACGGGACAGGGTGGAGCACTGAAGCTTTCTTT
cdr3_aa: CSATDGTGWSTEAFF

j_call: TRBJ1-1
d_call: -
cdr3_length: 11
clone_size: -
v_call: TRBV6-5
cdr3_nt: TGTGCCAGCAGGCTGAACACTGAAGCTTTCTTT
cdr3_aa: CASRLNTEAFF

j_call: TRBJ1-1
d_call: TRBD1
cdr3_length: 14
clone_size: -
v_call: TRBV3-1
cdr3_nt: TGTGCCAGCAGCCCCGAGGACAGGGTGCGAGAAGCTTTCTTT
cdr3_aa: CASSPEDRVREAFF

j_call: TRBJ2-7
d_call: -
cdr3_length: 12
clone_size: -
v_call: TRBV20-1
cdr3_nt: TGCAGTGCCCCCCAGGGAACCTACGAGCAGTACTTC
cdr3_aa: CSAPQGTYEQYF

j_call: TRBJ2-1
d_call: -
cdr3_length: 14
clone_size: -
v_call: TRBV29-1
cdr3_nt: TGCAGCGTCGATCGAGGGACGACCTACAATGAGCAGTTCTTC
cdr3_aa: CSVDRGTTYNEQFF

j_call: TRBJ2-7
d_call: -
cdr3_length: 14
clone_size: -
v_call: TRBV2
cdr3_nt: TGTGCCAGCAGTGAGGCCGTTACAGCCTACGAGCAGTACTTC
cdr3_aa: CASSEAVTAYEQYF

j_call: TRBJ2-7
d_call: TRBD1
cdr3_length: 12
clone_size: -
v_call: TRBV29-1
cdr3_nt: TGCAGCGTTTCTACAGGGGGCTACGAGCAGTACTTC
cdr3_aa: CSVSTGGYEQYF